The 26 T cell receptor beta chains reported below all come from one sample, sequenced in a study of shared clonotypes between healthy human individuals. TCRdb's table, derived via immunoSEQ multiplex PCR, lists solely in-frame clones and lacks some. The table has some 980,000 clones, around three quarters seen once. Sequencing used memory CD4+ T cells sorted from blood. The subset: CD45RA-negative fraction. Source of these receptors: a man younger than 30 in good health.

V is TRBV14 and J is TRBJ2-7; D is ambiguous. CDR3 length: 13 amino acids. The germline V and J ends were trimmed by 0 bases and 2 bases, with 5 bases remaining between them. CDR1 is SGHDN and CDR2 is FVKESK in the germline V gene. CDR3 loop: CASSQDWTYEQYF. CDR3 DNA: TGTGCCAGCAGCCAAGATTGGACCTACGAGCAGTACTTC. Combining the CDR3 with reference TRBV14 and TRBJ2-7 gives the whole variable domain EAGVTQFPSHSVIEKGQTVTLRCDPISGHDNLYWYRRVMGKEIKFLLHFVKESKQDESGMPNNRFLAERTGGTYSTLKVQPAELEDSGVYFCASSQDWTYEQYFGPGTRLTVT.

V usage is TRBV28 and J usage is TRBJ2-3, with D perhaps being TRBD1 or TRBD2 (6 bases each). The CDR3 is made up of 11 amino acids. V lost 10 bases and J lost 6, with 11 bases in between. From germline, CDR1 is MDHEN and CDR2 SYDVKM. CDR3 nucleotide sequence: TGTGCCATCTTAGGGGGGGATACGCAGTATTTT. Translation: CAILGGDTQYF. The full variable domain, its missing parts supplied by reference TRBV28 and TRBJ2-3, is DVKVTQSSRYLVKRTGEKVFLECVQDMDHENMFWYRQDPGLGLRLIYFSYDVKMKEKGDIPEGYSVSREKKERFSLILESASTNQTSMYLCAILGGDTQYFGPGTRLTVL.

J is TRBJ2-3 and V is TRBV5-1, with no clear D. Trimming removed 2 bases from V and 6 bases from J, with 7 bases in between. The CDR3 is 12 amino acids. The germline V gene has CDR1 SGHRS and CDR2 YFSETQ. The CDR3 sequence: CASSLSDDTQYF. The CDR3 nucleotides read TGCGCCAGCAGCTTATCGGACGATACGCAGTATTTT.

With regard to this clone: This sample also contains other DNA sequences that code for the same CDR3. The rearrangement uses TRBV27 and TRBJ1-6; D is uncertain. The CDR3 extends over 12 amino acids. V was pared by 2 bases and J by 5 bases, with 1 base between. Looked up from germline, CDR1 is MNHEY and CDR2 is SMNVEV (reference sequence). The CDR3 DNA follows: TGTGCCAGCAGTTTAAATAATTCACCCCTCCACTTT. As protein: CASSLNNSPLHF.

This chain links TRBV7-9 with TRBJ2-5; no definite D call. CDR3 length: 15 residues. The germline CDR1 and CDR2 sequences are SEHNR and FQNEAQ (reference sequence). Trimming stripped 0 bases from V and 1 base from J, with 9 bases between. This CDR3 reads CASSLAFGLQETQYF. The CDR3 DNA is TGTGCCAGCAGCTTAGCGTTCGGCCTCCAAGAGACCCAGTACTTC.

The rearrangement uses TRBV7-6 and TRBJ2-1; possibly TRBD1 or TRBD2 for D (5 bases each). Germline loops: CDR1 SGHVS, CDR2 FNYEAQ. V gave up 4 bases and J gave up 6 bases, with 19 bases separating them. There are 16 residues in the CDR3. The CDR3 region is CASSSVDGAIGNEQFF. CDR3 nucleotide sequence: TGTGCCAGCAGCTCTGTGGACGGGGCAATCGGCAATGAGCAGTTCTTC.

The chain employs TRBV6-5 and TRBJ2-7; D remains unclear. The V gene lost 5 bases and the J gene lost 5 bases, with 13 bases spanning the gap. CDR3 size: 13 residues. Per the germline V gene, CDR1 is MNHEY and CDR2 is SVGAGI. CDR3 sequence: CASSKYYRDEQYF. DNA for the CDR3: TGTGCCAGCAGTAAATACTATAGGGACGAGCAGTACTTC.

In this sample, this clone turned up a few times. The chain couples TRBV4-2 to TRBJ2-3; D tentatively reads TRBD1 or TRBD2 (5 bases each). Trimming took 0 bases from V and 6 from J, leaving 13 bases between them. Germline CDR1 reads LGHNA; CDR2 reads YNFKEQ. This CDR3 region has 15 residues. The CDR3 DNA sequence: TGTGCCAGCAGCCAAGATGGGAAGGGGACCGATACGCAGTATTTT. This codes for CASSQDGKGTDTQYF.

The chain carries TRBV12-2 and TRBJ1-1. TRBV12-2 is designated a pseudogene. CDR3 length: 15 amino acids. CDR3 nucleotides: TGTGCAAGTCGCTTAGTCGGGGAAACGAACACTGAAGCTTTCTTT. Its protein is CASRLVGETNTEAFF.

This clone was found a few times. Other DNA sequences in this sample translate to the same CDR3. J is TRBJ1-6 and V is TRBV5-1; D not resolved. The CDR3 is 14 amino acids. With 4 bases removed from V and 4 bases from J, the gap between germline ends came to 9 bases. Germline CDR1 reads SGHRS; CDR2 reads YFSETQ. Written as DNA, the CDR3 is TGCGCCAGCAGCCTGGACGGGTATAATTCACCCCTCCACTTT. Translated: CASSLDGYNSPLHF.

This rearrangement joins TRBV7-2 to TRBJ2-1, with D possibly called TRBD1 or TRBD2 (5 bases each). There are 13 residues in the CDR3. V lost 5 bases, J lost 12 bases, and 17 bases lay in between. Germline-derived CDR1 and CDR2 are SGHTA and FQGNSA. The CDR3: CASSDYTGPWQFF. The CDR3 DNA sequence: TGTGCCAGCAGCGACTATACAGGTCCTTGGCAGTTCTTC.

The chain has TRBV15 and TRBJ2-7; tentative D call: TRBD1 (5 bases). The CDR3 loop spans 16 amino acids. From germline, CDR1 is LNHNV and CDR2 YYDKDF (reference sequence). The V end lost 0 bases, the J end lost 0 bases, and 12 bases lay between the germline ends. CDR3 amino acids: CATSRDGRALSYEQYF. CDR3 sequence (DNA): TGTGCCACCAGCAGAGATGGCAGGGCCCTCTCCTACGAGCAGTACTTC. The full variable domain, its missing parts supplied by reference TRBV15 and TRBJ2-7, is DAMVIQNPRYQVTQFGKPVTLSCSQTLNHNVMYWYQQKSSQAPKLLFHYYDKDFNNEADTPDNFQSRRPNTSFCFLDIRSPGLGDTAMYLCATSRDGRALSYEQYFGPGTRLTVT.

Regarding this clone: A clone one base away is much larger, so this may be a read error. CDR3 sequence reads: CSVESLTGVSTDTQYF. CDR3 nucleotide sequence: TGCAGCGTTGAAAGTCTTACAGGGGTGAGTACAGATACGCAGTATTTT. The chain couples TRBV29-1 to TRBJ2-3, with TRBD1 matching over 7 bases. CDR3 length: 16 amino acids. The trim removed 2 bases at V and 3 bases at J, leaving 11 bases unmatched. CDR1 is SQVTM, CDR2 ANQGSEA, per germline.

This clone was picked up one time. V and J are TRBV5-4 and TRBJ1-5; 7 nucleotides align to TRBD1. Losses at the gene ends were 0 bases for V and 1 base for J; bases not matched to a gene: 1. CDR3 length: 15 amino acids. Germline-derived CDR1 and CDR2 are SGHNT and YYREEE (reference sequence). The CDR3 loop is CASSLDRGSNQPQHF. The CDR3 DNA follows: TGTGCCAGCAGCTTGGACAGGGGCAGCAATCAGCCCCAGCATTTT.

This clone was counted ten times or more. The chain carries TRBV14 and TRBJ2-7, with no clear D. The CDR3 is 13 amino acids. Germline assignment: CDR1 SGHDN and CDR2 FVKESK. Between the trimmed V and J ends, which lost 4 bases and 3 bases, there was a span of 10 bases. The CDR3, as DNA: TGTGCCAGCAGCCTCCGGTGGGGCTACGAGCAGTACTTC. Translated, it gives CASSLRWGYEQYF.

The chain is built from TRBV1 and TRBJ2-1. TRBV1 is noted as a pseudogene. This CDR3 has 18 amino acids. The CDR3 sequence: CTSSQDRASVSANNEQFF. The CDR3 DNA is TGCACCAGCAGCCAAGATAGGGCTAGTGTTAGTGCTAACAATGAGCAGTTCTTC.

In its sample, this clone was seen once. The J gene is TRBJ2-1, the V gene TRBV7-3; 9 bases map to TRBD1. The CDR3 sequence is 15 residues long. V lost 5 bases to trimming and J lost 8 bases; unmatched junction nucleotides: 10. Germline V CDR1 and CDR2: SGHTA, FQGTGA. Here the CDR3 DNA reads TGTGCCAGCAGCCGTATGGGGGGACAGGGCGATGAGCAGTTCTTC. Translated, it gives CASSRMGGQGDEQFF. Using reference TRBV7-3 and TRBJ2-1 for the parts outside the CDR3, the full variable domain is GAGVSQTPSNKVTEKGKYVELRCDPISGHTALYWYRQSLGQGPEFLIYFQGTGAADDSGLPNDRFFAVRPEGSVSTLKIQRTERGDSAVYLCASSRMGGQGDEQFFGPGTRLTVL.

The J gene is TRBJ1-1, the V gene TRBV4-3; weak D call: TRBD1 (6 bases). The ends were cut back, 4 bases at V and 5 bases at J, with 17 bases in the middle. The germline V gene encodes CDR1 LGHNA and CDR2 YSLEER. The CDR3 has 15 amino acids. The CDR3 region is CASSPRGGFGTEAFF. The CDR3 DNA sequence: TGCGCCAGCAGCCCCCGAGGGGGGTTTGGGACTGAAGCTTTCTTT.

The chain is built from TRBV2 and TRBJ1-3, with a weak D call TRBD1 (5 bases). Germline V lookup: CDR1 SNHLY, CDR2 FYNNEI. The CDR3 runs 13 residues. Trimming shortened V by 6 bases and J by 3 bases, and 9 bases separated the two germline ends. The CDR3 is CASRDNHGNTIYF. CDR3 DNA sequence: TGTGCCAGCAGGGACAACCATGGAAACACCATATATTTT.

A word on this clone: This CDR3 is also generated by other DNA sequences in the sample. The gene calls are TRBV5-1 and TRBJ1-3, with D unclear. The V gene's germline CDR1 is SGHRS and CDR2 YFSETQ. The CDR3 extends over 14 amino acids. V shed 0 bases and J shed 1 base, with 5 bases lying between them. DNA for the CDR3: TGCGCCAGCAGCTTGGATGGGTCTGGAAACACCATATATTTT. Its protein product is CASSLDGSGNTIYF.

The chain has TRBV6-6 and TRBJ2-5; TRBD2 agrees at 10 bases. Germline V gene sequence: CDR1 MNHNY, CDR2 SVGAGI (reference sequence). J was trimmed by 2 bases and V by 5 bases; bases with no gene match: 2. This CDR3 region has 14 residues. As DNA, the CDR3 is TGTGCCAGCAGTCTAGCGGGAGTACAAGAGACCCAGTACTTC. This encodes CASSLAGVQETQYF.

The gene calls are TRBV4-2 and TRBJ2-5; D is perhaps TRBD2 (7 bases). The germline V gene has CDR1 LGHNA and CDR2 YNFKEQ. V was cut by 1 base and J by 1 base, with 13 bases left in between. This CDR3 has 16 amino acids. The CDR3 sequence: CASSQVGGGGQETQYF. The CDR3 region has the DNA TGTGCCAGCAGCCAAGTAGGGGGGGGAGGCCAAGAGACCCAGTACTTC.

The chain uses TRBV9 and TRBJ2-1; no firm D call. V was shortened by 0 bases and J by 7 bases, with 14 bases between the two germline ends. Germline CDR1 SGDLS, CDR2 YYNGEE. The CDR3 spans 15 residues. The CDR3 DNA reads TGTGCCAGCAGCGTAGGGCTAGAGAGGAAGAATGAGCAGTTCTTC. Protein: CASSVGLERKNEQFF.

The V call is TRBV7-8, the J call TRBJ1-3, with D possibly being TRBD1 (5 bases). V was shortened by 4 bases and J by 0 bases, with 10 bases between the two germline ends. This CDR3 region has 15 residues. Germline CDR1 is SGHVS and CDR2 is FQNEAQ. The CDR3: CASSSGPFSGNTIYF. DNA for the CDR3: TGTGCCAGCAGCTCGGGACCGTTCTCTGGAAACACCATATATTTT.

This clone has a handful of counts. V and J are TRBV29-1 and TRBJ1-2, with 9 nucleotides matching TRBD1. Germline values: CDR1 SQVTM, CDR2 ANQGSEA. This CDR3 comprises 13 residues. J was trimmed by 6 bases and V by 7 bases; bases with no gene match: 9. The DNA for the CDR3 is TGCAGCGGCTCGACAGGGGGTCGAAATGGCTACACCTTC. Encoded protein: CSGSTGGRNGYTF.

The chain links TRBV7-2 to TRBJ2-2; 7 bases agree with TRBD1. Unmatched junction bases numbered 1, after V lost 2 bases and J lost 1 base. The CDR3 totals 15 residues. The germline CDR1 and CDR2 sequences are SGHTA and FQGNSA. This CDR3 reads CASSLRTGNTGELFF. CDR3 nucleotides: TGTGCCAGCAGCTTACGGACAGGGAACACCGGGGAGCTGTTTTTT.